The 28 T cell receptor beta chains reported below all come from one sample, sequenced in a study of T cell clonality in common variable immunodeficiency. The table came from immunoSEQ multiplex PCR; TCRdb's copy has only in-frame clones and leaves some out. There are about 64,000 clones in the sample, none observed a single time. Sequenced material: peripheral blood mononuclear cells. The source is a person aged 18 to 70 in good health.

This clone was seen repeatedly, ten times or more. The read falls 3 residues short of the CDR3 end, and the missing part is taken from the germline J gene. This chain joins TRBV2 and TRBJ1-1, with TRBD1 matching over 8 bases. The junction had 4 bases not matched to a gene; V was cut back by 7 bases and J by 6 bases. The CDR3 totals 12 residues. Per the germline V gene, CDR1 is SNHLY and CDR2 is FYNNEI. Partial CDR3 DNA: TGTGCCAGCACCGGACAGGGCTCTGAA. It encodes CASTGQGSE. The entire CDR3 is CASTGQGSEAFF.

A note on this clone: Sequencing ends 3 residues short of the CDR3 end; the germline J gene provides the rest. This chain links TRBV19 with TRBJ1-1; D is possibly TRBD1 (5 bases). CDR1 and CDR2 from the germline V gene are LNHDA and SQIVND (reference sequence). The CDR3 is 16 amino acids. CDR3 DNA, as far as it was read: TGTGCCAGTAGTACGATTACCGGGACTAGCTCCGATACG. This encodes CASSTITGTSSDT. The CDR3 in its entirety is CASSTITGTSSDTAFF.

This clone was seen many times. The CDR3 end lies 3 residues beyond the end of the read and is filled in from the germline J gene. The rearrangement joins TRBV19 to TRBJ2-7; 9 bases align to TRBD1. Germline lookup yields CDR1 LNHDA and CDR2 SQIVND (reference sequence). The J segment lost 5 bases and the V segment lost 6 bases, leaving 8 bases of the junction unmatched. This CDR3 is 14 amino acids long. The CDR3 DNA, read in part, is TGTGCCAGTAGGACCGGGACAGGGCTCAACGAG. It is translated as CASRTGTGLNE. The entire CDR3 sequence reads CASRTGTGLNEQYF. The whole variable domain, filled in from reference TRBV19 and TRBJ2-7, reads DGGITQSPKYLFRKEGQNVTLSCEQNLNHDAMYWYRQDPGQGLRLIYYSQIVNDFQKGDIAEGYSVSREKKESFPLTVTSAQKNPTAFYLCASRTGTGLNEQYFGPGTRLTVT.

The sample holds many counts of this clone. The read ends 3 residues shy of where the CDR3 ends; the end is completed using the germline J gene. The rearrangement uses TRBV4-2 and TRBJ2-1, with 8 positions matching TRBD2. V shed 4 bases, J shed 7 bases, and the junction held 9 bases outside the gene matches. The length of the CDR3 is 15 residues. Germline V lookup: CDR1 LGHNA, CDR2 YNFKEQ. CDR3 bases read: TGTGCCAGCAGCCCCTCGGGGGGGCCGGGAAATGAG. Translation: CASSPSGGPGNE. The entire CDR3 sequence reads CASSPSGGPGNEQFF.

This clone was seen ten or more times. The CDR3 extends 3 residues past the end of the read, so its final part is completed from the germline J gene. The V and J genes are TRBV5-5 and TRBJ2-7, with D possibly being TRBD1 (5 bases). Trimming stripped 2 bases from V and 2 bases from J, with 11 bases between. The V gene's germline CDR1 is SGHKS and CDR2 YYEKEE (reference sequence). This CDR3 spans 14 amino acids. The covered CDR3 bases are TGTGCCAGCAGCTTAGGGGCCAGCGCCTACGAG. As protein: CASSLGASAYE. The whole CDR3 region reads CASSLGASAYEQYF. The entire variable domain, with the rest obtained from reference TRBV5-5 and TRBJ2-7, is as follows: DAGVTQSPTHLIKTRGQQVTLRCSPISGHKSVSWYQQVLGQGPQFIFQYYEKEERGRGNFPDRFSARQFPNYSSELNVNALLLGDSALYLCASSLGASAYEQYFGPGTRLTVT.

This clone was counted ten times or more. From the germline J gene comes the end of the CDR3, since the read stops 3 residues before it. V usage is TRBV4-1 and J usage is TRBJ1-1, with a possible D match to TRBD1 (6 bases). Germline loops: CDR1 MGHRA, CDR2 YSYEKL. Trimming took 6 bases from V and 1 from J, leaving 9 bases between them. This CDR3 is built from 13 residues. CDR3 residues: CASRGARNTEAFF. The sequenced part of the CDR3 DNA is TGCGCCAGCAGGGGGGCAAGGAACACTGAA.

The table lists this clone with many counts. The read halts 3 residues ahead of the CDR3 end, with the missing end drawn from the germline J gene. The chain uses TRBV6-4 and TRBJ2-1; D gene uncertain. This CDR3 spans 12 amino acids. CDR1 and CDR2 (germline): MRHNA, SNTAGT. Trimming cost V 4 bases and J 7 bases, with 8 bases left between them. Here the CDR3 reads CASSGTENEQFF. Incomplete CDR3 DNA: TGTGCCAGCAGTGGAACAGAAAATGAG.

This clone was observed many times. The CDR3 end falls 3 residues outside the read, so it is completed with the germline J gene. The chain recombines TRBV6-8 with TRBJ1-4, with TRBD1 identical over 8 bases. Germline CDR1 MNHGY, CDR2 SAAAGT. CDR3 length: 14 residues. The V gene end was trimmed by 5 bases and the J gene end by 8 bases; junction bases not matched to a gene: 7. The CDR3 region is CASSHSDRDEKLFF. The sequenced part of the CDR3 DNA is TGTGCCAGCAGTCATTCGGACAGGGACGAAAAA.

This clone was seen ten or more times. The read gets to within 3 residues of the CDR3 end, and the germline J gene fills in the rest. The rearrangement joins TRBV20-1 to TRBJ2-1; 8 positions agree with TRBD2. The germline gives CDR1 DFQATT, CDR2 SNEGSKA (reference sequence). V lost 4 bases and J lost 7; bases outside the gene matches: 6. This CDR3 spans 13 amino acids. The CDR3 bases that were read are TGCAGTGCTACCGGGACTAGTGATAATGAG. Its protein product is CSATGTSDNE. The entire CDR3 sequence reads CSATGTSDNEQFF.

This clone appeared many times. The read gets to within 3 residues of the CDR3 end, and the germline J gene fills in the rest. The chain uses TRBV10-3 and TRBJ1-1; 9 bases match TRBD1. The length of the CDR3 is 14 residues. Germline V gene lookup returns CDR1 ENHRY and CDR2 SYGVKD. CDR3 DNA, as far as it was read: TGTGCCATCAGTGAGTCGGGGCGGACAGGGGTG. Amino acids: CAISESGRTGV. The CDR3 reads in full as CAISESGRTGVAFF.

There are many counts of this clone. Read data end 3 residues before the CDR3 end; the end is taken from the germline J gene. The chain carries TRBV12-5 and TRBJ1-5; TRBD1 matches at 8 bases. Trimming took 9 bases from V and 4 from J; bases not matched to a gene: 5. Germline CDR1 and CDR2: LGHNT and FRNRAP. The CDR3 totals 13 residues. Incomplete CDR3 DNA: TGTGCTAGCGACAGGGGAGTTAATCAGCCC. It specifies CASDRGVNQP. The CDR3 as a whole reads CASDRGVNQPQHF.

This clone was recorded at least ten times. The covered CDR3 bases are TGTGCCAGCAGTACAGGGCTGCGCCTTCTTAACTATGGC. It translates to CASSTGLRLLNYG. The whole CDR3 sequence reads CASSTGLRLLNYGYTF. The chain recombines TRBV9 with TRBJ1-2; D may be TRBD1 (6 bases). From the germline J gene comes the end of the CDR3, since the read stops 3 residues before it. Germline loops: CDR1 SGDLS, CDR2 YYNGEE. Trimming shortened V by 5 bases and J by 1 base, and 18 bases separated the two germline ends. This CDR3 region has 16 residues. Full variable domain (missing parts from reference TRBV9 and TRBJ1-2): DSGVTQTPKHLITATGQRVTLRCSPRSGDLSVYWYQQSLDQGLQFLIQYYNGEERAKGNILERFSAQQFPDLHSELNLSSLELGDSALYFCASSTGLRLLNYGYTFGSGTRLTVV.

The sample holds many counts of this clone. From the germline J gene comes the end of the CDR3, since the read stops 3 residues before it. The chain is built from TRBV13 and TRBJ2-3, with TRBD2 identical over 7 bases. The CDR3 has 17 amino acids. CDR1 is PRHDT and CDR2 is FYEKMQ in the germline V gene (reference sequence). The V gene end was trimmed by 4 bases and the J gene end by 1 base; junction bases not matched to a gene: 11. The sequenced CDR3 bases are TGTGCCAGCAGCTCCTCACGGGCGGGAGCCCGCACAGATACG. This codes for CASSSSRAGARTDT. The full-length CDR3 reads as CASSSSRAGARTDTQYF.

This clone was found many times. The DNA read from the CDR3 is TGTGCCAGTAGCCGTAACCCCTTAGCGGGAGGAGACTCCTACGAG. This translates into CASSRNPLAGGDSYE. The complete CDR3 reads CASSRNPLAGGDSYEQYF. The chain is built from TRBV19 and TRBJ2-7; 10 nucleotides match TRBD2. The CDR3 end lies 3 residues beyond the end of the read and is filled in from the germline J gene. The CDR3 loop spans 18 amino acids. V gave up 6 bases and J gave up 0 bases; unmatched junction bases: 14. Germline loops: CDR1 LNHDA, CDR2 SQIVND (reference sequence).

The CDR3 bases that were read are TGTGCCAGCAGCTTATCCGGGGGTGGT. Its protein is CASSLSGGG. The full CDR3 is CASSLSGGGQYF. The V and J genes are TRBV7-2 and TRBJ2-4; perhaps TRBD2 as D (6 bases). Sequencing ends 3 residues short of the CDR3 end; the germline J gene provides the rest. In germline, CDR1 is SGHTA, CDR2 FQGNSA. The CDR3 extends over 12 amino acids.

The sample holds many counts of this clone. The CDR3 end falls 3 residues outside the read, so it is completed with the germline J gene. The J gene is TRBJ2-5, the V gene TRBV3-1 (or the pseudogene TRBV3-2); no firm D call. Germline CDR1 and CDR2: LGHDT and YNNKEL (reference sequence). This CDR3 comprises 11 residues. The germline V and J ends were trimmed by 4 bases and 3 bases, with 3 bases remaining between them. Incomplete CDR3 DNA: TGTGCCAGCAGCCTAGAAGAGACC. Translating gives CASSLEET. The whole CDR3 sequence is CASSLEETQYF.

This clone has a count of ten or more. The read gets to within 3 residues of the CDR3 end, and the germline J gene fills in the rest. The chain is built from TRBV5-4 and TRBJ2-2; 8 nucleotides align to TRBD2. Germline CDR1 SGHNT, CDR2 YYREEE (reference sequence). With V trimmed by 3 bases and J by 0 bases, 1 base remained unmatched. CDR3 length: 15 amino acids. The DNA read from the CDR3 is TGTGCCAGCAGCTCGGGACTAGCGAACACCGGGGAG. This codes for CASSSGLANTGE. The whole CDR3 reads CASSSGLANTGELFF.

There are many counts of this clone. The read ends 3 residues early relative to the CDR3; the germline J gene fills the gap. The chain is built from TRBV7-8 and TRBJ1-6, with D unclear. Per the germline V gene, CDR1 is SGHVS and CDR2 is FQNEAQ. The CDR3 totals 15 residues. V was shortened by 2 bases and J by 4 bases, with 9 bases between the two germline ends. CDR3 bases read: TGTGCCAGCAGCTTATCGGGGATTTATAATTCACCC. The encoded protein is CASSLSGIYNSP. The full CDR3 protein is CASSLSGIYNSPLHF. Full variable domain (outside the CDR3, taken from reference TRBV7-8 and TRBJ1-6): GAGVSQSPRYKVAKRGQDVALRCDPISGHVSLFWYQQALGQGPEFLTYFQNEAQLDKSGLPSDRFFAERPEGSVSTLKIQRTQQEDSAVYLCASSLSGIYNSPLHFGNGTRLTVT.

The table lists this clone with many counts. The sequenced part of the CDR3 DNA is TGTGCCAGCAGCTCCCTTGGCCTAGCGGAAGAGACC. This translates into CASSSLGLAEET. The whole CDR3 protein reads CASSSLGLAEETQYF. The rearrangement links TRBV7-9 to TRBJ2-5, with 7 bases that match TRBD2. The read is 3 residues too short to cover the CDR3 end, so that end is filled in from the germline J gene. CDR1 is SEHNR, CDR2 FQNEAQ, per germline (reference sequence). Trimming at V came to 4 bases and at J to 3 bases, leaving 8 bases not matched to a gene. The CDR3 is 15 residues long.

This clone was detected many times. The CDR3 bases that were read are TGTGCTAGTGGGTTCGGAGGGTTATTGGCTGAA. It specifies CASGFGGLLAE. The CDR3 as a whole reads CASGFGGLLAEAFF. The rearrangement uses TRBV12-5 and TRBJ1-1, with D unresolved. The read terminates 3 residues ahead of where the CDR3 ends, so the germline J gene completes it. V was cut by 6 bases and J by 6 bases, with 17 bases left in between. Germline V gene data show CDR1 as LGHNT and CDR2 as FRNRAP. CDR3 size: 14 residues.

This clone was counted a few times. The part of the CDR3 DNA that was read is TGTGCCTGGAGTAGGGTGACAGGGGTTTATTCACCC. Translating gives CAWSRVTGVYSP. The CDR3 reads in full as CAWSRVTGVYSPLHF. This chain uses TRBV30 with TRBJ1-6; TRBD1 agrees at 8 bases. The CDR3 end is not reached by the read, which stops 3 residues before it; the germline J gene fills it in. Germline-derived CDR1 and CDR2 are GTSNPN and SVGIG (reference sequence). The CDR3 length is 15 residues. Trimming cost V 2 bases and J 8 bases; bases outside gene matches: 8. Based on the CDR3 plus reference TRBV30 and TRBJ1-6, the full variable domain is SQTIHQWPATLVQPVGSPLSLECTVEGTSNPNLYWYRQAAGRGLQLLFYSVGIGQISSEVPQNLSASRPQDRQFILSSKKLLLSDSGFYLCAWSRVTGVYSPLHFGNGTRLTVT.

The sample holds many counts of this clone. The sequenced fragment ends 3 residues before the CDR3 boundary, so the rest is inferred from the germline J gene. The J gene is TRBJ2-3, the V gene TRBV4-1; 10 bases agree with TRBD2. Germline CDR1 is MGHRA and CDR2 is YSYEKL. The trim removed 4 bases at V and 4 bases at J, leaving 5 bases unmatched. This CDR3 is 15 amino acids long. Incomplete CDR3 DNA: TGCGCCAGCAGCCTCGGGACTAGCGAGGCAGATACG. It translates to CASSLGTSEADT. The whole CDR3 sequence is CASSLGTSEADTQYF.

The chain's CDR3 is CASSYFAGGPDTQYF. The CDR3 bases that were read are TGTGCCAGCAGTTACTTTGCGGGGGGGCCGGACACG. The V and J genes are TRBV6-2 or TRBV6-3 and TRBJ2-3, with TRBD2 matching over 9 bases. Sequencing ends 3 residues short of the CDR3 end; the germline J gene provides the rest. Germline V lookup: CDR1 MNHEY, CDR2 SVGEGT. This CDR3 is 15 amino acids long.

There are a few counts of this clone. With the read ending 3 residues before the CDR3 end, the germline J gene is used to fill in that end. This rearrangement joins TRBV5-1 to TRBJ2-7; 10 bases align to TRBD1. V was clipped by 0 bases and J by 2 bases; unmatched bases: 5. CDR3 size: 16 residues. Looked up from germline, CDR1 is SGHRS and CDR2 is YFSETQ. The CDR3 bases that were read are TGCGCCAGCAGCTTGGTTGGACAGGGGGTAACCTACGAG. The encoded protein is CASSLVGQGVTYE. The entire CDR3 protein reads CASSLVGQGVTYEQYF.

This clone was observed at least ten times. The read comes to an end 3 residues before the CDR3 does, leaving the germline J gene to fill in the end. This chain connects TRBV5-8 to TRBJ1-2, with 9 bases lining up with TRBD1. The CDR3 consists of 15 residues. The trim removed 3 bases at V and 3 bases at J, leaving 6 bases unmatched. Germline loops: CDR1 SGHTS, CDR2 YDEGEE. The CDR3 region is CASSSMGQGYYGYTF. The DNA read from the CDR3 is TGTGCCAGCAGCTCTATGGGACAGGGATACTATGGC.

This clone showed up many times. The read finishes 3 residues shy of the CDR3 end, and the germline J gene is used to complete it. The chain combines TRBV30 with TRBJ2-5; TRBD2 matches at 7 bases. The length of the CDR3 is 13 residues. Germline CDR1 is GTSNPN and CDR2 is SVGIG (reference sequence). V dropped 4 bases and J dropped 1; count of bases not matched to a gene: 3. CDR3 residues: CAWTSGAQETQYF. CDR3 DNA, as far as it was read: TGTGCCTGGACCAGCGGGGCCCAAGAGACC.

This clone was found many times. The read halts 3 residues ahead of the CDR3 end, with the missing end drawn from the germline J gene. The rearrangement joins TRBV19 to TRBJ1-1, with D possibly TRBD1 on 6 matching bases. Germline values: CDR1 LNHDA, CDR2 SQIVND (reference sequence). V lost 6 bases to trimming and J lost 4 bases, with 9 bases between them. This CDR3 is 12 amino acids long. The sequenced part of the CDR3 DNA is TGTGCCAGTAGGATACAGGGCACTGAA. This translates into CASRIQGTE. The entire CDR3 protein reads CASRIQGTEAFF. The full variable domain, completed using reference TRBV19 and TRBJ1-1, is DGGITQSPKYLFRKEGQNVTLSCEQNLNHDAMYWYRQDPGQGLRLIYYSQIVNDFQKGDIAEGYSVSREKKESFPLTVTSAQKNPTAFYLCASRIQGTEAFFGQGTRLTVV.

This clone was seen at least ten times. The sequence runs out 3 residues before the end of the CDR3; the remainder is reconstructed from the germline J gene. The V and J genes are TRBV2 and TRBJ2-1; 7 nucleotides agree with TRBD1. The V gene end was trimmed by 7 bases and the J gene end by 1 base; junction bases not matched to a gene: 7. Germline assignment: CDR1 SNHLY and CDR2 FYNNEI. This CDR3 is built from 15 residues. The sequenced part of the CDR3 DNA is TGTGCCAGCATGACAGGGAAAAGTTCCTACAATGAG. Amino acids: CASMTGKSSYNE. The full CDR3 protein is CASMTGKSSYNEQFF.